A selection of T cell receptor beta chains follows, all from one sample in a study of T cell responses to AZD1222 COVID-19 vaccine. Here immunoSEQ multiplex PCR was the method, and the copy in TCRdb shows in-frame clones only, minus some. The sample shows about 96,000 clones, about 89% of them seen only once. Here the sequenced sample was peripheral blood, taken on day 0 of AZD1222 vaccination. These receptors were taken from an adult in good health. Both conserved end residues are part of each CDR3. Fields, in order: V gene, clone size, J gene, D gene, CDR3 protein, CDR3 DNA. The D gene is left open where the match is weak. The size field is filled for only some rows; it gives once, few, many or a size class.

>TRBV6-2/TRBV6-3|NA|TRBJ1-1|NA
CASSYVAVYSEAFF
TGTGCCAGCAGTTACGTTGCCGTGTACAGTGAAGCTTTCTTT
>TRBV5-1|NA|TRBJ1-6|NA
CASSYNGVPLHF
TGCGCCAGCAGCTACAACGGGGTTCCCCTCCACTTT
>TRBV9|NA|TRBJ2-3|TRBD2
CASSFFPTSGGPTDTQYF
TGTGCCAGCAGCTTCTTCCCGACTAGCGGGGGGCCCACAGATACGCAGTATTTT
>TRBV12-3/TRBV12-4|NA|TRBJ1-1|NA
CASKSTEAFF
TGTGCCAGCAAGAGCACTGAAGCTTTCTTT
>TRBV20-1|NA|TRBJ1-3|NA
CSASNPSRGAGGNTIYF
TGCAGTGCTAGTAATCCTTCGCGGGGGGCTGGTGGAAACACCATATATTTT
>TRBV7-3|once|TRBJ2-3|NA
CASSLLGPHRPDTQYF
TGTGCCAGCAGCCTCCTTGGGCCCCATCGGCCAGATACGCAGTATTTT
>TRBV5-8|NA|TRBJ1-5|NA
CASSFRDQPQHF
TGTGCCAGCAGTTTTAGGGATCAGCCCCAGCATTTT
>TRBV5-1|NA|TRBJ1-1|NA
CASSLVWGRDPWEVAEAFF
TGCGCCAGCAGCTTGGTCTGGGGACGGGACCCTTGGGAAGTCGCTGAAGCTTTCTTT
>TRBV20-1|NA|TRBJ2-7|NA
CSASTGGRNEQYF
TGCAGTGCTAGTACCGGGGGCCGGAACGAGCAGTACTTC
>TRBV6-2/TRBV6-3|once|TRBJ1-1|NA
CASSSTANTEAFF
TGTGCCAGCAGCTCAACAGCGAACACTGAAGCTTTCTTT
>TRBV20-1|NA|TRBJ2-7|NA
CSAVLAEQYF
TGCAGTGCGGTACTAGCCGAGCAGTACTTC
>TRBV5-6|NA|TRBJ2-5|NA
CASSAWTMKTQYF
TGTGCCAGCAGCGCCTGGACCATGAAGACCCAGTACTTC
>TRBV4-3|NA|TRBJ2-3|NA
CASSLGTFTDTQYF
TGCGCCAGCAGCCTAGGGACCTTCACAGATACGCAGTATTTT
>TRBV18|NA|TRBJ2-5|TRBD1
CASSPIDRGPYETQYF
TGTGCCAGCTCACCGATCGACAGGGGGCCATATGAGACCCAGTACTTC
>TRBV19|NA|TRBJ2-6|NA
CASRQGGSGANVLTF
TGTGCCAGCAGGCAGGGAGGCTCTGGGGCCAACGTCCTGACTTTC
>TRBV9|NA|TRBJ1-4|TRBD1
CASSVGTGVSDEKLFF
TGTGCCAGCAGCGTCGGGACAGGGGTTTCGGATGAAAAACTGTTTTTT
>TRBV3-1/TRBV3-2|NA|TRBJ1-2|NA
CASSQDQNYGYTF
TGTGCCAGCAGCCAGGATCAGAACTATGGCTACACCTTC
>TRBV7-3|NA|TRBJ1-4|TRBD1
CASSLPRQGSATNEKLFF
TGTGCCAGCAGCTTACCCCGACAGGGGAGCGCAACTAATGAAAAACTGTTTTTT
>TRBV19|NA|TRBJ2-1|NA
CASKDGYNEQFF
TGTGCCAGTAAGGACGGCTACAATGAGCAGTTCTTC
>TRBV2|once|TRBJ2-3|TRBD1
CASGPFVGTGLTDTQYF
TGTGCCAGCGGTCCTTTCGTTGGGACAGGGTTGACAGATACGCAGTATTTT
>TRBV29-1|NA|TRBJ2-6|NA
CSVDRGSAGANVLTF
TGCAGCGTTGACAGGGGATCTGCTGGGGCCAACGTCCTGACTTTC
>TRBV6-2/TRBV6-3|NA|TRBJ2-1|NA
CASSYSVDEQFF
TGTGCCAGCAGTTACTCGGTCGATGAGCAGTTCTTC
>TRBV2|NA|TRBJ2-7|NA
CASSPQAGYEQYF
TGTGCCAGCAGTCCTCAGGCGGGCTACGAGCAGTACTTC
>TRBV7-9|NA|TRBJ2-5|TRBD1
CASRRQGAGETQYF
TGTGCCAGCAGGCGACAGGGGGCAGGAGAGACCCAGTACTTC
>TRBV19|NA|TRBJ1-1|NA
CASRGNTEAFF
TGTGCCAGTAGGGGGAACACTGAAGCTTTCTTT
>TRBV10-1|NA|TRBJ2-3|NA
CASSEGHADTQYF
TGCGCCAGCAGTGAGGGTCATGCAGATACGCAGTATTTT
>TRBV7-6|NA|TRBJ1-3|NA
CASSLAEGSGNTIYF
TGTGCCAGCAGCTTAGCGGAGGGGTCTGGAAACACCATATATTTT
>TRBV27|NA|TRBJ2-3|TRBD1
CASSSLRQGVTDTQYF
TGTGCCAGCAGTTCCCTACGACAGGGTGTTACAGATACGCAGTATTTT
>TRBV7-2|NA|TRBJ2-1|TRBD1
CASSHTGEKRNEQFF
TGTGCCAGCAGCCATACAGGGGAAAAACGGAATGAGCAGTTCTTC
>TRBV15|NA|TRBJ1-1|NA
CATSRVRAMNTEAFF
TGTGCCACCAGCAGAGTTAGGGCTATGAACACTGAAGCTTTCTTT
>TRBV30|NA|TRBJ2-6|TRBD1
CAWSGQGYSGANVLTF
TGTGCCTGGAGTGGACAGGGTTACTCTGGGGCCAACGTCCTGACTTTC
>TRBV19|NA|TRBJ1-2|TRBD1
CASRRQGNYGYTF
TGTGCCAGTAGGCGACAGGGGAACTATGGCTACACCTTC
>TRBV7-8|NA|TRBJ1-1|NA
CASSLGGALTEAFF
TGTGCCAGCAGCTTAGGGGGGGCGCTGACTGAAGCTTTCTTT
>TRBV6-5|NA|TRBJ1-1|NA
CASSKLHREGAEAFF
TGTGCCAGCAGTAAACTACACAGGGAGGGGGCTGAAGCTTTCTTT
>TRBV10-3|NA|TRBJ1-1|TRBD1
CAISDRGEDTEAFF
TGTGCCATCAGTGACAGGGGGGAGGACACTGAAGCTTTCTTT
>TRBV19|NA|TRBJ1-3|NA
CASSTRTAGNTIYF
TGTGCCAGTAGTACCCGGACAGCGGGAAACACCATATATTTT
>TRBV3-1/TRBV3-2|NA|TRBJ2-5|TRBD2
CASSQQPTGGYQETQYF
TGTGCCAGCAGCCAACAACCAACGGGGGGGTACCAAGAGACCCAGTACTTC
>TRBV6-5|few|TRBJ1-1|NA
CASRGGNTRNTEAFF
TGTGCCAGCAGGGGGGGGAACACCCGAAACACTGAAGCTTTCTTT
>TRBV19|few|TRBJ1-3|NA
CASSIGAGPGNTIYF
TGTGCCAGTAGTATTGGCGCGGGGCCTGGAAACACCATATATTTT
>TRBV18|NA|TRBJ1-2|NA
CASSPVGPRVSTPNVYGYTF
TGTGCCAGCTCACCGGTCGGCCCAAGAGTGAGTACTCCAAATGTCTATGGCTACACCTTC
>TRBV2|NA|TRBJ1-2|NA
CASSEGGHETGLNGYTF
TGTGCCAGCAGTGAAGGGGGTCATGAGACAGGCCTCAATGGCTACACCTTC
>TRBV12-3/TRBV12-4|once|TRBJ1-2|NA
CASSLDRYGYTF
TGTGCCAGCAGTTTAGATAGGTATGGCTACACCTTC
>TRBV6-5|NA|TRBJ1-6|NA
CASNPGAQYNSPLHF
TGTGCCAGCAACCCTGGGGCACAATATAATTCACCCCTCCACTTT
>TRBV6-5|NA|TRBJ1-2|NA
CASSYSGQFYGYTF
TGTGCCAGCAGTTACTCCGGACAGTTCTATGGCTACACCTTC